The TCR beta chain under discussion was sequenced for a study of PD-L1 blockade in urothelial cancer (dated by TCRdb to 2016 to 2017). Regarding the study in general: Therapy was started in about 2014 for all patients, and atezolizumab 1,200 mg was administered intravenously every 3 weeks. About 85% of the 29 patients were males with bladder-origin urothelial cancer, and 18 of 29 reported a prior smoking history. An ECOG performance status of 0 or 1 was recorded for the patients, and 0 to 3 prior chemotherapy regimens had been received by the patients. Blood samples were analyzed at two time points: 3 weeks after treatment start (second dose) and 6 weeks after treatment start. Blood samples gave median yields of roughly 150,000 T cells and 82,636 unique TCRs, along with a median clonality of about 0.084. Somatic, immune and clinical correlates of response to PD-L1 blockade with atezolizumab in urothelial cancer were the focus of an exploratory multi-omic analysis. TCR sequencing covered pretreatment tumor samples and matched, serially collected peripheral blood taken before and after atezolizumab treatment. Durable clinical benefit meant progression-free survival longer than 6 months, and TCR features were also tested against progression-free and overall survival. In the same patients, pretreatment tumors underwent whole exome sequencing and RNA sequencing in addition to TCR sequencing. Roughly 10 patients reached durable clinical benefit, while 15 to 25 patients did not. Over 28 patients had pretreatment blood TCR-seq, about 25 had at least one posttreatment blood collection, and about 25 had tumor TCR-seq. Points the paper makes about the study in general: Patients with durable benefit showed greater expansion of tumor-associated TCR clones in peripheral blood 3 weeks after starting treatment (n ≈ 23, p = 0.022). Improved progression-free and overall survival was found to be associated with pretreatment peripheral blood TCR clonality below the median. Because of the small sample size (n ≈ 27) and the many exploratory analyses performed, the results are intended to be regarded as hypothesis-generating.

V lost 4 bases and J lost 3 bases; the stretch between them is 16 bases long. The germline V gene specifies SGHVS as CDR1 and FNYEAQ as CDR2. Including the terminal cysteine and phenylalanine, the CDR3 comprises 16 residues. Only the CDR3 part of the read is kept: 48 bases, read in frame from the first base. A cohort of about 31 patients with locally advanced or metastatic urothelial carcinoma, treated at Memorial Sloan Kettering on a trial protocol, was included. Peripheral blood mononuclear cells were collected from each patient pretreatment and during treatment, giving between 1 and 8 total time points per patient. The Qiagen DNeasy Blood extraction kit was used to purify genomic DNA from total PBMCs and from tumor samples. PBMCs were collected pretreatment and during treatment and were isolated and stored as previously described. Synthetic TCR analog templates were spiked into each PCR so that absolute template abundance could be estimated from read counts. TCRbeta CDR3 regions were amplified from genomic DNA with bias-controlled V and J gene primers using the immunoSEQ assay. Sequencing of rearranged TCRbeta segments was done at approximately 20X coverage. In the source study's methods: Sequencing errors were corrected by clustering and CDR3s were annotated against IMGT to assign V, D and J genes. Only productive TCRbeta rearrangements were used in downstream analyses, excluding out-of-frame or stop-codon sequences. To compute clonality, Shannon entropy was normalized by the log of the number of unique productive sequences and then subtracted from one. Clones differing between time points or between blood and tumor were identified by Fisher's exact test with Benjamini-Hochberg correction at adjusted p below 0.01. Entries here come from immuneACCESS through TCRdb and include only in-frame sequences with V and J called. Some clones fail to appear in such tables; in the studies checked, an unresolved V gene covers under half of the shortfall, and the cause of the remainder is unknown. Clonal size and the V and J genes are those of that table, whereas D and trimming came from the DNA. The sample profile shows 35,000 or so clones; around four fifths of them were found once. The ten top clones hold around 16% of the sample.

Details on this clone: What this receptor recognizes is not known. No base qualities exist here, and no much larger clone lies one base off it.

The sequence joins TRBV7-6 to TRBJ2-1, with TRBD2 perhaps the D gene, on 5 matching bases. Specimen: PBMCs, collected around atezolizumab (anti-PD-L1) treatment. The receptor's source is a man in his sixties with urothelial cancer. Read as DNA, the sequence is TGTGCCAGCAGCTCGGGAACTCACTACAACTACAATGAGCAGTTCTTC. Translation gives CASSSGTHYNYNEQFF.